These 3 T cell receptor beta chains originate from one sample sequenced in a study of spatial heterogeneity in lung cancer. TCRdb called the 5' RACE reads again in MiXCR, with one record for every CDR3 protein. Of about 27,000 distinct CDR3 sequences listed, 7.1% are singletons. Time point defined: sample taken at primary tumor resection. Broader study findings: Counts of expanded alpha and beta TCRs within tumors tracked the tumor nonsynonymous mutation count.

These receptors' targets are unknown. This specimen was lung tumor tissue, taken at surgery. Source of these receptors: a male donor with early-stage non-small cell lung cancer.

This clonotype was seen at least ten times. As DNA, the CDR3 is TGTGCCAGCAGCGTAGGAACAGGGCGCGGCTCTGGAAACACCATATATTTT. As protein: CASSVGTGRGSGNTIYF. The chain recombines TRBV9 with TRBJ1-3, with D possibly being TRBD1 (6 bases). CDR3 size: 17 residues. Germline V gene lookup returns CDR1 SGDLS and CDR2 YYNGEE. With 0 bases removed from V and 0 bases from J, the gap between germline ends came to 13 bases.

The gene calls are TRBV7-2 and TRBJ2-1; D unresolved. The CDR3 is 15 residues long. V lost 7 bases and J 0 bases, leaving 13 bases between the germline ends. Germline V lookup: CDR1 SGHTA, CDR2 FQGNSA. The CDR3: CASTFRPSSYNEQFF. The CDR3 DNA follows: TGTGCCAGCACCTTTAGGCCCAGCTCCTACAATGAGCAGTTCTTC.

This clonotype was recorded many times. This chain connects TRBV5-1 to TRBJ1-6; 8 nucleotides match TRBD1. CDR3 length: 15 amino acids. CDR1 and CDR2 from the germline V gene are SGHRS and YFSETQ. J lost 9 bases, V lost 4 bases, and 9 bases had no gene match. The CDR3 coding sequence is TGCGCCAGCAGCCTAGACAGGGGAGGGGGTTCACCCCTCCACTTT. Protein: CASSLDRGGGSPLHF.